A selection of T cell receptor beta chains follows, all from one sample in a study of radiotherapy plus CTLA-4 blockade in lung cancer. The data were produced by immunoSEQ multiplex PCR, yet TCRdb's version contains in-frame clones alone and is incomplete. The table has over 80,000 clones, roughly four fifths seen once. Here the sequenced sample was peripheral blood, taken from a patient treated with radiotherapy plus ipilimumab. The receptors stem from a human donor with non-small cell lung cancer who had stable disease on radiotherapy plus ipilimumab. Each CDR3 is given with its conserved first and last residue. The D gene is left open where the match is weak. Where a row states a size, it is once, few, many or the class of an expanded clone; other rows omit it.

clone_size: -
d_call: TRBD1
j_call: TRBJ2-7
v_call: TRBV29-1
cdr3_nt: TGCAGCGTTGCCCGGACAGGGGGCCAAGGGTACGAGCAGTACTTC
cdr3_aa: CSVARTGGQGYEQYF

clone_size: -
d_call: -
j_call: TRBJ2-5
v_call: TRBV7-3
cdr3_nt: TGTGCCAGCAGCCAGGGTTCAGGGCGAGAGACCCAGTACTTC
cdr3_aa: CASSQGSGRETQYF

clone_size: -
d_call: -
j_call: TRBJ1-6
v_call: TRBV27
cdr3_nt: TGTGCCAGCAGTCCCCTCCGTAAGACTCAGTATAATTCACCCCTCCACTTT
cdr3_aa: CASSPLRKTQYNSPLHF

clone_size: -
d_call: -
j_call: TRBJ1-4
v_call: TRBV6-1
cdr3_nt: TGTGCCAGCAGCCCTCGAGCTAATGAAAAACTGTTTTTT
cdr3_aa: CASSPRANEKLFF

clone_size: -
d_call: -
j_call: TRBJ1-1
v_call: TRBV25-1
cdr3_nt: TGTGCCACGGAACCGGGTCGGAACACTGAAGCTTTCTTT
cdr3_aa: CATEPGRNTEAFF

clone_size: -
d_call: -
j_call: TRBJ1-1
v_call: TRBV5-5
cdr3_nt: TGTGCCAGCAGCTTGCAACCACTGACTGAAGCTTTCTTT
cdr3_aa: CASSLQPLTEAFF

clone_size: -
d_call: -
j_call: TRBJ2-3
v_call: TRBV30
cdr3_nt: TGTGCCTGGCGACTCCAGGAAGATACGCAGTATTTT
cdr3_aa: CAWRLQEDTQYF

clone_size: -
d_call: TRBD2
j_call: TRBJ2-1
v_call: TRBV11-2
cdr3_nt: TGTGCCAGCAGCTTAATCACTAGCGGGACAAATGAGCAGTTCTTC
cdr3_aa: CASSLITSGTNEQFF

clone_size: -
d_call: TRBD1
j_call: TRBJ1-2
v_call: TRBV28
cdr3_nt: TGTGCCAGCAGTTGGGGACAGGGTAAACTCGGCTACACCTTC
cdr3_aa: CASSWGQGKLGYTF

clone_size: once
d_call: -
j_call: TRBJ2-4
v_call: TRBV28
cdr3_nt: TGTGCCAGCAGTACCCTAGCCAAAAACATTCAGTACTTC
cdr3_aa: CASSTLAKNIQYF

clone_size: -
d_call: -
j_call: TRBJ1-5
v_call: TRBV28
cdr3_nt: TGTGCCAGCAGTTTAGCTGGGTCGGTTTGGGGGGCAAGTCAGCCCCAGCATTTT
cdr3_aa: CASSLAGSVWGASQPQHF

clone_size: -
d_call: -
j_call: TRBJ2-7
v_call: TRBV6-5
cdr3_nt: TGTGCCAGCAGTTACCCGGGCCCCGGTCCCTACGAGCAGTACTTC
cdr3_aa: CASSYPGPGPYEQYF

clone_size: -
d_call: -
j_call: TRBJ2-7
v_call: TRBV10-2
cdr3_nt: TGCGCCAGCAAGGTAGGGTACGAGCAGTACTTC
cdr3_aa: CASKVGYEQYF

clone_size: -
d_call: TRBD1
j_call: TRBJ2-1
v_call: TRBV9
cdr3_nt: TGTGCCAGCAGTCCACTAACGACAGGGGGAAAAGGAGGTGAGCAGTTCTTC
cdr3_aa: CASSPLTTGGKGGEQFF

clone_size: few
d_call: -
j_call: TRBJ2-7
v_call: TRBV6-4
cdr3_nt: TGTGCCAGCAGTGTAGGGCCCGGGGACTCCTACGAGCAGTACTTC
cdr3_aa: CASSVGPGDSYEQYF

clone_size: -
d_call: -
j_call: TRBJ1-2
v_call: TRBV14
cdr3_nt: TGTGCCAGCAGCCTACGGGGCGGATCTAACTATGGCTACACCTTC
cdr3_aa: CASSLRGGSNYGYTF

clone_size: -
d_call: -
j_call: TRBJ2-1
v_call: TRBV6-5
cdr3_nt: TGTGCAGTCAGAAATGAGGTAGGAGTCGGTGAGCAGTTCTTC
cdr3_aa: CAVRNEVGVGEQFF

clone_size: -
d_call: -
j_call: TRBJ2-3
v_call: TRBV14
cdr3_nt: TGTGCCACCTCGAGGGATACGCAGTATTTT
cdr3_aa: CATSRDTQYF

clone_size: -
d_call: TRBD1
j_call: TRBJ1-1
v_call: TRBV7-2
cdr3_nt: TGTGCCAGCAGCTTGAGACAGGGGATTAGTGACACTGAAGCTTTCTTT
cdr3_aa: CASSLRQGISDTEAFF

clone_size: -
d_call: TRBD2
j_call: TRBJ2-3
v_call: TRBV9
cdr3_nt: TGTGCCAGCTCCTGGACTAGCGGGGGGGCATACACAGATACGCAGTATTTT
cdr3_aa: CASSWTSGGAYTDTQYF

clone_size: -
d_call: TRBD1
j_call: TRBJ2-1
v_call: TRBV11-2
cdr3_nt: TGTGCCAGCAGCTCCACGACAGGGAACAATGAGCAGTTCTTC
cdr3_aa: CASSSTTGNNEQFF

clone_size: few
d_call: -
j_call: TRBJ2-7
v_call: TRBV21-1
cdr3_nt: TGTGCCAGCAGCAAAGTCGAGGCCCTCTTC
cdr3_aa: CASSKVEALF

clone_size: -
d_call: -
j_call: TRBJ1-2
v_call: TRBV18
cdr3_nt: TGTGCCAGCTCACCACGGGGAGACTATGGCTACACCTTC
cdr3_aa: CASSPRGDYGYTF